A selection of T cell receptor beta chains follows, all from one sample in a study of beta chain features in type 1 diabetes. The protocol was immunoSEQ multiplex PCR, while the TCRdb copy is restricted to in-frame clones and leaves out a portion. The top ten clones hold roughly 0.015% of a sample with 300,000 or so clones, approximately 13% of them seen once. Sequencing input: naive CD4+ T cells from blood. All receptors derive from a woman younger than 30 with type 1 diabetes. Each CDR3 is given with its conserved first and last residue. The D gene is left open where the match is weak. A clone size is listed for some rows: how often the clone was seen (once, few, many), or a class if it is expanded.

v_gene: TRBV18; j_gene: TRBJ2-5; abundance: NA; d_gene: NA; CDR3nt: TGTGCCAGCTCACCGCTAGAAGAGACCCAGTACTTC; CDR3aa: CASSPLEETQYF
v_gene: TRBV5-1; j_gene: TRBJ2-1; abundance: NA; d_gene: TRBD2; CDR3nt: TGCGCCAGCAGCTTGGGACTAGCGGGAAAAAATGAGCAGTTCTTC; CDR3aa: CASSLGLAGKNEQFF
v_gene: TRBV19; j_gene: TRBJ1-5; abundance: NA; d_gene: NA; CDR3nt: TGTGCCAGTAGTATAGATAGGGGGTACCAGCCCCAGCATTTT; CDR3aa: CASSIDRGYQPQHF
v_gene: TRBV7-2; j_gene: TRBJ2-3; abundance: NA; d_gene: NA; CDR3nt: TGTGCCAGCAGCTTAGGGGGCCGGGGCACAGATACGCAGTATTTT; CDR3aa: CASSLGGRGTDTQYF
v_gene: TRBV2; j_gene: TRBJ2-7; abundance: NA; d_gene: TRBD1; CDR3nt: TGTGCCAGCAGTGAGGACAGGGGGGTTAACGAGCAGTACTTC; CDR3aa: CASSEDRGVNEQYF
v_gene: TRBV9; j_gene: TRBJ2-1; abundance: few; d_gene: NA; CDR3nt: TGTGCCAGCAGCGTAGGACACGACTACAATGAGCAGTTCTTC; CDR3aa: CASSVGHDYNEQFF
v_gene: TRBV2; j_gene: TRBJ2-7; abundance: few; d_gene: TRBD2; CDR3nt: TGTGCCAGCAGTGATTGGGCTAGCGGGACCTACGAGCAGTACTTC; CDR3aa: CASSDWASGTYEQYF
v_gene: TRBV28; j_gene: TRBJ2-3; abundance: few; d_gene: TRBD2; CDR3nt: TGTGCCAGCAGCTCAGTAGCGGGAGGAAGGAATACGCAGTATTTT; CDR3aa: CASSSVAGGRNTQYF
v_gene: TRBV6-5; j_gene: TRBJ2-2; abundance: NA; d_gene: TRBD1; CDR3nt: TGTGCCAGCAAAGAGACAGGGCCCACCGGGGAGCTGTTTTTT; CDR3aa: CASKETGPTGELFF
v_gene: TRBV7-3; j_gene: TRBJ2-1; abundance: NA; d_gene: NA; CDR3nt: TGTGCCAGCAGCTCCACAGGACGGCATAATGAGCAGTTCTTC; CDR3aa: CASSSTGRHNEQFF
v_gene: TRBV27; j_gene: TRBJ2-1; abundance: NA; d_gene: NA; CDR3nt: TGTGCCAGTCAGGGGTACGATGAGCAGTTCTTC; CDR3aa: CASQGYDEQFF
v_gene: TRBV6-5; j_gene: TRBJ2-7; abundance: few; d_gene: NA; CDR3nt: TGTGCCAGCAGTTACTCGGCGACAGGTGGTTACGAGCAGTACTTC; CDR3aa: CASSYSATGGYEQYF
v_gene: TRBV19; j_gene: TRBJ1-1; abundance: few; d_gene: TRBD1; CDR3nt: TGTGCCAGTAGTCCGGCGGGACAGCGAGGTTATGAAGCTTTCTTT; CDR3aa: CASSPAGQRGYEAFF
v_gene: TRBV28; j_gene: TRBJ2-7; abundance: few; d_gene: TRBD2; CDR3nt: TGTGCCAGCAGTGACCCTAGCGGGAAGAGGGGGCAGTACTTC; CDR3aa: CASSDPSGKRGQYF
v_gene: TRBV28; j_gene: TRBJ1-2; abundance: NA; d_gene: TRBD1; CDR3nt: TGTGCCAGCAGCCGATACGACAGGGAGTATGGCTACACCTTC; CDR3aa: CASSRYDREYGYTF
v_gene: TRBV11-2; j_gene: TRBJ1-2; abundance: few; d_gene: NA; CDR3nt: TGTGCCAGCAGCGCCATTAGAGGGCCCAACTATGGCTACACCTTC; CDR3aa: CASSAIRGPNYGYTF
v_gene: TRBV28; j_gene: TRBJ2-5; abundance: NA; d_gene: TRBD2; CDR3nt: TGTGCCAGCAGTTCCTCCGGACTAGTCCAAGAGACCCAGTACTTC; CDR3aa: CASSSSGLVQETQYF
v_gene: TRBV19; j_gene: TRBJ2-1; abundance: NA; d_gene: TRBD1; CDR3nt: TGTGCCAGTAGTATAGACCGGACAGGGTTGGATGAGCAGTTCTTC; CDR3aa: CASSIDRTGLDEQFF
v_gene: TRBV9; j_gene: TRBJ1-5; abundance: few; d_gene: NA; CDR3nt: TGTGCCAGCAGCGGCGGGGGGCTCAGCAATCAGCCCCAGCATTTT; CDR3aa: CASSGGGLSNQPQHF
v_gene: TRBV27; j_gene: TRBJ1-5; abundance: NA; d_gene: TRBD1; CDR3nt: TGTGCCAGCAGCAGAAGCCGGGACAGGGCAGTCGGGCAGCCCCAGCATTTT; CDR3aa: CASSRSRDRAVGQPQHF
v_gene: TRBV5-1; j_gene: TRBJ2-5; abundance: NA; d_gene: NA; CDR3nt: TGCGCCAGCAGCCTACAGGGATCTCAAGAGACCCAGTACTTC; CDR3aa: CASSLQGSQETQYF
v_gene: TRBV2; j_gene: TRBJ1-5; abundance: few; d_gene: NA; CDR3nt: TGTGCCAGCAGAACTCAGGAGGGCCGATATCAGCCCCAGCATTTT; CDR3aa: CASRTQEGRYQPQHF
v_gene: TRBV7-2; j_gene: TRBJ2-3; abundance: few; d_gene: TRBD2; CDR3nt: TGTGCCAGCAGCATATCGACTAGCGGCACAGATACGCAGTATTTT; CDR3aa: CASSISTSGTDTQYF
v_gene: TRBV5-4; j_gene: TRBJ1-2; abundance: few; d_gene: NA; CDR3nt: TGTGCCAGCAGCTTGGTACAGACCCCTGGCTATGGCTACACCTTC; CDR3aa: CASSLVQTPGYGYTF
v_gene: TRBV28; j_gene: TRBJ2-5; abundance: NA; d_gene: TRBD2; CDR3nt: TGTGCCAGCAGTTTGACTAGCCGGGAGACCCAGTACTTC; CDR3aa: CASSLTSRETQYF
v_gene: TRBV29-1; j_gene: TRBJ2-5; abundance: few; d_gene: NA; CDR3nt: TGCAGCGTTGAGAGGCAGCAAGAGACCCAGTACTTC; CDR3aa: CSVERQQETQYF
v_gene: TRBV25-1; j_gene: TRBJ2-1; abundance: few; d_gene: NA; CDR3nt: TGTGCCAGCAGTCGAGTGATGAGCTCCTACAATGAGCAGTTCTTC; CDR3aa: CASSRVMSSYNEQFF
v_gene: TRBV19; j_gene: TRBJ1-2; abundance: NA; d_gene: NA; CDR3nt: TGTGCCAGTAGTATTCGCAGGGGTAATGGCTACACCTTC; CDR3aa: CASSIRRGNGYTF
v_gene: TRBV30; j_gene: TRBJ2-2; abundance: few; d_gene: NA; CDR3nt: TGTGCCTGGAGTTTAGCGGGGGAGCTGTTTTTT; CDR3aa: CAWSLAGELFF
v_gene: TRBV29-1; j_gene: TRBJ1-2; abundance: NA; d_gene: NA; CDR3nt: TGCAGCTATAGTCAGGGCGGGGGCTATGGCTACACCTTC; CDR3aa: CSYSQGGGYGYTF
v_gene: TRBV28; j_gene: TRBJ2-7; abundance: NA; d_gene: NA; CDR3nt: TGTGCCAGCAGTCCCGGGACTCTAACCTACGAGCAGTACTTC; CDR3aa: CASSPGTLTYEQYF
v_gene: TRBV5-1; j_gene: TRBJ1-2; abundance: NA; d_gene: NA; CDR3nt: TGCGCCAGCAGCTTGGTCCAGGGTGATGGCTACACCTTC; CDR3aa: CASSLVQGDGYTF
v_gene: TRBV7-3; j_gene: TRBJ2-1; abundance: few; d_gene: NA; CDR3nt: TGTGCCAGCAGCCGGAGCGGAAGCTCCTACAATGAGCAGTTCTTC; CDR3aa: CASSRSGSSYNEQFF
v_gene: TRBV28; j_gene: TRBJ2-1; abundance: NA; d_gene: NA; CDR3nt: TGTGCCAGCAGCGGACAGTACAATGAGCAGTTCTTC; CDR3aa: CASSGQYNEQFF
v_gene: TRBV7-9; j_gene: TRBJ2-3; abundance: few; d_gene: NA; CDR3nt: TGTGCCAGCAGCCCCGGACTATCTCGGGGAGATACGCAGTATTTT; CDR3aa: CASSPGLSRGDTQYF
v_gene: TRBV30; j_gene: TRBJ1-5; abundance: NA; d_gene: NA; CDR3nt: TGTGCCTGGAAGAATGGGGGACTTTTGGGCAATCAGCCCCAGCATTTT; CDR3aa: CAWKNGGLLGNQPQHF
v_gene: TRBV7-2; j_gene: TRBJ2-5; abundance: few; d_gene: TRBD2; CDR3nt: TGTGCCAGCAGCTTAGGTTTACTAGCGGTTCAAGAGACCCAGTACTTC; CDR3aa: CASSLGLLAVQETQYF
v_gene: TRBV21-1; j_gene: TRBJ1-2; abundance: many; d_gene: NA; CDR3nt: TGTGCCAGCAGCAATTCAGGGAGCTACACCTTC; CDR3aa: CASSNSGSYTF
v_gene: TRBV5-1; j_gene: TRBJ1-3; abundance: NA; d_gene: NA; CDR3nt: TGCGCCAGCGGGCCAGATTCAGCTGGAAACACCATATATTTT; CDR3aa: CASGPDSAGNTIYF
v_gene: TRBV11-2; j_gene: TRBJ2-3; abundance: few; d_gene: NA; CDR3nt: TGTGCCACCCAAAGGGGCAGGAGCACAGATACGCAGTATTTT; CDR3aa: CATQRGRSTDTQYF
v_gene: TRBV5-1; j_gene: TRBJ2-1; abundance: NA; d_gene: TRBD2; CDR3nt: TGCGCCAGCAGCCCACGGGAGGGCCTTGGGAATGAGCAGTTCTTC; CDR3aa: CASSPREGLGNEQFF
v_gene: TRBV2; j_gene: TRBJ2-5; abundance: NA; d_gene: NA; CDR3nt: TGTGCCAGCACCGGACAGATCCAAGAGACCCAGTACTTC; CDR3aa: CASTGQIQETQYF
v_gene: TRBV29-1; j_gene: TRBJ2-1; abundance: NA; d_gene: TRBD2; CDR3nt: TGCAGCGTTGCAGGACTAGCAAATGAGCAGTTCTTC; CDR3aa: CSVAGLANEQFF
v_gene: TRBV9; j_gene: TRBJ2-5; abundance: few; d_gene: NA; CDR3nt: TGTGCCAGCAGCGTAGCTTCCCTAGCCCCTCAAGAGACCCAGTACTTC; CDR3aa: CASSVASLAPQETQYF
v_gene: TRBV25-1; j_gene: TRBJ2-1; abundance: NA; d_gene: NA; CDR3nt: TGTGCCAGCAGTGGACAAATACGCTCCTACAATGAGCAGTTCTTC; CDR3aa: CASSGQIRSYNEQFF
v_gene: TRBV2; j_gene: TRBJ2-7; abundance: NA; d_gene: NA; CDR3nt: TGTGCCAGCAGTCTAGAACAGGGGAGGTACGAGCAGTACTTC; CDR3aa: CASSLEQGRYEQYF
v_gene: TRBV18; j_gene: TRBJ2-1; abundance: NA; d_gene: TRBD1; CDR3nt: TGTGCCAGCTCACCCGGGACAGGTCCCTACAATGAGCAGTTCTTC; CDR3aa: CASSPGTGPYNEQFF
v_gene: TRBV25-1; j_gene: TRBJ1-2; abundance: NA; d_gene: TRBD1; CDR3nt: TGTGCCAGCAGTGAATATGCAGGGGGCGGAAACTATGGCTACACCTTC; CDR3aa: CASSEYAGGGNYGYTF
v_gene: TRBV7-3; j_gene: TRBJ2-7; abundance: NA; d_gene: NA; CDR3nt: TGTGCCAGCAGCTTAAGCGGTATCGGCTCCTACGAGCAGTACTTC; CDR3aa: CASSLSGIGSYEQYF
v_gene: TRBV7-2; j_gene: TRBJ1-1; abundance: few; d_gene: TRBD1; CDR3nt: TGTGCCAGCAGCTTAGGGGGACAGGGGAACACTGAAGCTTTCTTT; CDR3aa: CASSLGGQGNTEAFF
v_gene: TRBV9; j_gene: TRBJ2-4; abundance: NA; d_gene: NA; CDR3nt: TGTGCCAGCAGCGGCACGGAGCGGGCTCAGGACTTTGGCAAAAACATTCAGTACTTC; CDR3aa: CASSGTERAQDFGKNIQYF
v_gene: TRBV4-2; j_gene: TRBJ1-4; abundance: few; d_gene: TRBD1; CDR3nt: TGTGCCAGCAGCCAATACAGGGGGTCTAATGAAAAACTGTTTTTT; CDR3aa: CASSQYRGSNEKLFF
v_gene: TRBV4-1; j_gene: TRBJ2-1; abundance: few; d_gene: NA; CDR3nt: TGCGCCAGCAGCCACCCAGGGCGAAGTCGCAATGAGCAGTTCTTC; CDR3aa: CASSHPGRSRNEQFF
v_gene: TRBV7-2; j_gene: TRBJ2-2; abundance: few; d_gene: NA; CDR3nt: TGTGCCAGCAGCACGACGACAGGCCGGGGCACCGGGGAGCTGTTTTTT; CDR3aa: CASSTTTGRGTGELFF
v_gene: TRBV30; j_gene: TRBJ1-2; abundance: NA; d_gene: NA; CDR3nt: TGTGCCTGGAGTGTACGCGGGCCGAGAGGCTACACCTTC; CDR3aa: CAWSVRGPRGYTF
v_gene: TRBV7-9; j_gene: TRBJ1-1; abundance: NA; d_gene: NA; CDR3nt: TGTGCCAGCACAACATACAGGGCGAACACTGAAGCTTTCTTT; CDR3aa: CASTTYRANTEAFF
v_gene: TRBV5-1; j_gene: TRBJ2-1; abundance: few; d_gene: TRBD2; CDR3nt: TGCGCCAGCAGCAGGGGTAGCGGGGGCATTTACAATGAGCAGTTCTTC; CDR3aa: CASSRGSGGIYNEQFF